The source of this TCR beta chain is a study of cytomegalovirus exposure and HLA in healthy donors. Broader study findings: As a later analysis showed, several of the most significant clusters appeared to be linked to common viral pathogens.

Vbeta (60) and Jbeta (13) primers were used in the PCR. The method was immunoSEQ multiplex PCR; TCRdb's version includes in-frame clones alone and lacks a portion of them. The ten most abundant clones cover around 1.2% of a sample with some 80,000 clones. V was trimmed by 0 bases and J by 1 base, leaving 10 bases between them. CDR1 and CDR2 (germline): SGHRS, YFSETQ. The CDR3 contains 15 residues. Comment on this clone: What it binds is not known.

This sequence originates from a woman in her twenties or thirties in good health and CMV-seronegative. Specimen: PBMCs. The chain employs TRBV5-1 and TRBJ1-1; D unclear. For the CDR3, the DNA is TGCGCCAGCAGCTTGGTCGTTGGCGGGAACACTGAAGCTTTCTTT. Translation gives CASSLVVGGNTEAFF. The variable domain in full, completed from reference TRBV5-1 and TRBJ1-1, reads KAGVTQTPRYLIKTRGQQVTLSCSPISGHRSVSWYQQTPGQGLQFLFEYFSETQRNKGNFPGRFSGRQFSNSRSEMNVSTLELGDSALYLCASSLVVGGNTEAFFGQGTRLTVV.